The 23 T cell receptor beta chains reported below all come from one sample, sequenced in a study of blood T cell repertoires in COVID-19. Data came from immunoSEQ multiplex PCR; TCRdb stores just in-frame clones and leaves some out. This table holds approximately 290,000 clones, approximately 90% found once. Sequenced sample: peripheral blood. All receptors come from a woman aged 25 to 39 with COVID-19, enrolled during active disease.

The CDR3 here is CASSLLRAGSNQPQHF. CDR3 sequence (DNA): TGTGCCAGCAGTTTATTGCGGGCGGGTAGCAATCAGCCCCAGCATTTT. The chain is built from TRBV28 and TRBJ1-5, with D unresolved. The CDR3 runs to 16 residues. CDR1 is MDHEN, CDR2 SYDVKM, per germline. V lost 1 base to trimming and J lost 0 bases, with 10 bases between them.

This chain links TRBV12-3 or TRBV12-4 with TRBJ2-7; TRBD1 agrees at 8 bases. V was clipped by 3 bases and J by 7 bases; unmatched bases: 5. CDR3 length: 13 amino acids. The CDR3 spells CASSLDRVREQYF. The DNA of the CDR3 is TGTGCCAGCAGTTTGGACAGGGTGAGGGAGCAGTACTTC.

This clone was seen a few times. V is TRBV19 and J is TRBJ1-1; D uncertain. Deletions cut 3 bases from V and 7 bases from J, with 12 bases between. Germline V gives CDR1 LNHDA, CDR2 SQIVND (reference sequence). The CDR3 runs 13 residues. The DNA for the CDR3 is TGTGCCAGTAGTATTGCGAGGTATGGTGAAGCTTTCTTT. Its protein is CASSIARYGEAFF.

To note about this clone: Other DNA sequences in this specimen translate into the identical CDR3. The CDR3 nucleotides are TGTGCCAGCAGTTTAACGGGGAATCAGCCCCAGCATTTT. Its translation is CASSLTGNQPQHF. The J gene is TRBJ1-5, the V gene TRBV12-3 or TRBV12-4; no definite D call. This CDR3 spans 13 amino acids. Trimming removed 2 bases from V and 4 bases from J, with 6 bases in between.

This sequence joins TRBV9 and TRBJ1-6; D uncertain. The CDR3 extends over 17 amino acids. V shed 0 bases and J shed 0 bases, with 10 bases lying between them. Per germline, CDR1 SGDLS and CDR2 YYNGEE. The CDR3 protein is CASSVGSRSSYNSPLHF. The CDR3 DNA reads TGTGCCAGCAGCGTAGGGAGTCGGAGCTCCTATAATTCACCCCTCCACTTT.

A few counts support this clone. The V and J genes are TRBV4-2 and TRBJ1-4; D ambiguous. In germline, CDR1 is LGHNA, CDR2 YNFKEQ. This CDR3 contains 13 residues. The V end lost 5 bases, the J end lost 6 bases, and 10 bases lay between the germline ends. As DNA, the CDR3 is TGTGCCAGCAGCTTTCATCGGGATGAAAAACTGTTTTTT. Encoded protein: CASSFHRDEKLFF.

The J gene is TRBJ2-7, the V gene TRBV5-4; 7 bases fit TRBD1. The CDR3 covers 16 residues. The trim removed 4 bases at V and 5 bases at J, leaving 15 bases unmatched. Per the germline V gene, CDR1 is SGHNT and CDR2 is YYREEE (reference sequence). The CDR3, as DNA: TGTGCCAGCAGCGTGAGGGGTAGGGGACAGTTGGACGAGCAGTACTTC. Its translation is CASSVRGRGQLDEQYF.

The chain uses TRBV11-2 and TRBJ2-3; D is perhaps TRBD2 (7 bases). This CDR3 comprises 15 residues. Germline V gives CDR1 SGHAT, CDR2 FQNNGV. The V gene lost 5 bases and the J gene lost 2 bases, with 14 bases spanning the gap. The CDR3 spells CASSPWEGVTDTQYF. The CDR3 DNA sequence: TGTGCCAGCAGCCCCTGGGAGGGGGTCACAGATACGCAGTATTTT.

The gene calls are TRBV6-5 and TRBJ2-7; 8 nucleotides line up with TRBD1. The CDR3 is made up of 14 amino acids. Germline trimming cut 5 bases from V and 4 bases from J; bases unmatched to any gene: 7. Germline values: CDR1 MNHEY, CDR2 SVGAGI. The chain's CDR3 is CASSKGRGLYEQYF. The CDR3 DNA is TGTGCCAGCAGTAAGGGCAGGGGGCTTTACGAGCAGTACTTC.

The genes are TRBV30 and TRBJ1-1; D is undetermined. Trimming cost V 3 bases and J 0 bases, with 8 bases left between them. This CDR3 region has 13 residues. Germline V CDR1 and CDR2: GTSNPN, SVGIG (reference sequence). The CDR3 bases are TGTGCCTGGAGGGTCAACATGAACACTGAAGCTTTCTTT. It specifies CAWRVNMNTEAFF.

The sample holds a few counts of this clone. The chain employs TRBV19 and TRBJ1-6; 7 nucleotides match TRBD1. The J segment lost 9 bases and the V segment lost 5 bases, leaving 7 bases of the junction unmatched. CDR3 length equals 14 residues. Germline assignment: CDR1 LNHDA and CDR2 SQIVND (reference sequence). The chain's CDR3 is CASSPGTAGSPLHF. CDR3 in DNA: TGTGCCAGTAGTCCCGGGACAGCCGGTTCACCCCTCCACTTT.

This clone has a single count. The V gene is TRBV27, the J gene TRBJ1-5; TRBD1 might be the D (5 bases). The CDR3 is 15 residues long. Trimming stripped 4 bases from V and 0 bases from J, with 10 bases between. Germline V CDR1 and CDR2: MNHEY, SMNVEV (reference sequence). The chain's CDR3 is CASSSYQGSNQPQHF. The CDR3 bases are TGTGCCAGCAGTTCCTATCAGGGTAGCAATCAGCCCCAGCATTTT.

V and J are TRBV19 and TRBJ1-4; D might be TRBD1 (5 bases). The CDR3 is 13 amino acids. V gave up 5 bases and J gave up 4 bases, with 8 bases separating them. Germline CDR1 reads LNHDA; CDR2 reads SQIVND (reference sequence). Here the CDR3 DNA reads TGTGCCAGTAGTGTACAGGTTAATGAAAAACTGTTTTTT. This codes for CASSVQVNEKLFF.

This clone was detected a few times. The genes are TRBV3-1 (or the pseudogene TRBV3-2) and TRBJ1-5; no definite D call. Trimming stripped 4 bases from V and 1 base from J, with 5 bases between. This CDR3 has 13 residues. The germline V gene encodes CDR1 LGHDT and CDR2 YNNKEL (reference sequence). This chain's CDR3 is CASSPQSNQPQHF. The CDR3 bases are TGTGCCAGCAGCCCTCAGAGCAATCAGCCCCAGCATTTT.

In its sample, this clone was seen once. The CDR3 coding sequence is TGTGCCAGCAGCCAAGATCCCCGGACAGGGTTAACCGGAAACACCATATATTTT. Its translation is CASSQDPRTGLTGNTIYF. The rearrangement links TRBV14 to TRBJ1-3; the match to TRBD1 covers 8 bases. Germline loops: CDR1 SGHDN, CDR2 FVKESK. Germline trimming cut 0 bases from V and 4 bases from J; bases unmatched to any gene: 11. CDR3 length: 18 amino acids.

The chain uses TRBV7-8 and TRBJ1-5; 7 nucleotides line up with TRBD1. The CDR3 totals 15 residues. Germline CDR1 reads SGHVS; CDR2 reads FQNEAQ. The trim removed 4 bases at V and 1 base at J, leaving 4 bases unmatched. The CDR3 reads CASSSTGESNQPQHF. The CDR3 nucleotides read TGTGCCAGCAGCTCCACAGGGGAGAGCAATCAGCCCCAGCATTTT.

The CDR3 spells CSVDEGVEQFF. DNA of the CDR3: TGCAGCGTTGACGAGGGGGTTGAGCAGTTCTTC. J is TRBJ2-1 and V is TRBV29-1; maybe TRBD1 (6 bases). The CDR3 has 11 residues. Germline-derived CDR1 and CDR2 are SQVTM and ANQGSEA. Trimming left V 3 bases short and J 9 bases short, with 9 bases between.

The chain couples TRBV5-4 to TRBJ2-7; 7 bases align to TRBD2. This CDR3 region has 14 residues. The junction had 9 bases not matched to a gene; V was cut back by 3 bases and J by 6 bases. Germline V gene data show CDR1 as SGHNT and CDR2 as YYREEE (reference sequence). The CDR3: CASSSPGGWGEQYF. The CDR3 DNA reads as TGTGCCAGCAGCTCCCCCGGGGGGTGGGGCGAGCAGTACTTC.

The V gene is TRBV2, the J gene TRBJ2-7, with 7 bases that match TRBD2. With V trimmed by 8 bases and J by 6 bases, 4 bases remained unmatched. The CDR3 has 11 amino acids. Germline V gene lookup returns CDR1 SNHLY and CDR2 FYNNEI. The CDR3 DNA is TGTGCCAGCGCGGGAGCTGTCGAGCAGTACTTC. It is translated as CASAGAVEQYF.

In nucleotides, the CDR3 is TGTGCCAGTAGTACAGGGATCACTGAAGCTTTCTTT. It codes for CASSTGITEAFF. The V and J genes are TRBV19 and TRBJ1-1; a weak D match, TRBD1 (5 bases). The CDR3 extends over 12 amino acids. Per the germline V gene, CDR1 is LNHDA and CDR2 is SQIVND (reference sequence). Trimming stripped 4 bases from V and 4 bases from J, with 7 bases between.

The chain is built from TRBV5-1 and TRBJ1-2, with D unclear. V lost 1 base, J lost 5 bases, and 12 bases lay in between. CDR3 length: 14 amino acids. The germline gives CDR1 SGHRS, CDR2 YFSETQ. CDR3 DNA: TGCGCCAGCAGCTTGAGTTCGACTGTATATGGCTACACCTTC. This translates into CASSLSSTVYGYTF.

The chain joins TRBV7-9 to TRBJ1-1; TRBD1 matches at 8 bases. CDR3 length equals 14 residues. V lost 3 bases to trimming and J lost 5 bases; unmatched junction nucleotides: 5. Germline CDR1 reads SEHNR; CDR2 reads FQNEAQ (reference sequence). Written as DNA, the CDR3 is TGTGCCAGCAGCTTTGGGGGACAGGTAACTGAAGCTTTCTTT. Translation gives CASSFGGQVTEAFF.

CDR3 sequence (DNA): TGTGCCAGCAGATTCGCCGGGACAGGAAACGAGCAGTACTTC. This codes for CASRFAGTGNEQYF. The rearrangement links TRBV27 to TRBJ2-7, with 8 positions matching TRBD1. CDR3 size: 14 residues. Germline loops: CDR1 MNHEY, CDR2 SMNVEV (reference sequence). The junction had 9 bases not matched to a gene; V was cut back by 6 bases and J by 5 bases.